This T cell receptor (beta chain) was found in a study of cytomegalovirus exposure and HLA in healthy donors. Findings of the study overall: The productive fraction for most TCR beta V segments was about 90% or about 30% in an earlier analysis. Sequencing depth roughly uniform across donors was assumed in presence/absence analyses. The study dropped some indistinguishable V segments, TRBV6-2 and TRBV6-3 among them.

The study ran its PCR with 60 Vbeta and 13 Jbeta primers. Sequencing used immunoSEQ multiplex PCR; TCRdb keeps in-frame clones, though not all of them. Altogether about 98,000 clones are present, roughly four fifths being singletons, with the ten largest covering 3% to 4.5%. Germline CDR1 MNHEY, CDR2 SVGAGI. The CDR3 is 13 amino acids. Trimming stripped 4 bases from V and 1 base from J, with 7 bases between. Note on this clone: No antigen is known for it.

This TCR was recovered from a female donor in good health and CMV-seropositive. This rearrangement joins TRBV6-5 to TRBJ1-1, with D hard to call. The sequencing input was PBMCs. The CDR3 coding sequence is TGTGCCAGCAGTTCCAACTGGAACACTGAAGCTTTCTTT. It yields the protein CASSSNWNTEAFF.